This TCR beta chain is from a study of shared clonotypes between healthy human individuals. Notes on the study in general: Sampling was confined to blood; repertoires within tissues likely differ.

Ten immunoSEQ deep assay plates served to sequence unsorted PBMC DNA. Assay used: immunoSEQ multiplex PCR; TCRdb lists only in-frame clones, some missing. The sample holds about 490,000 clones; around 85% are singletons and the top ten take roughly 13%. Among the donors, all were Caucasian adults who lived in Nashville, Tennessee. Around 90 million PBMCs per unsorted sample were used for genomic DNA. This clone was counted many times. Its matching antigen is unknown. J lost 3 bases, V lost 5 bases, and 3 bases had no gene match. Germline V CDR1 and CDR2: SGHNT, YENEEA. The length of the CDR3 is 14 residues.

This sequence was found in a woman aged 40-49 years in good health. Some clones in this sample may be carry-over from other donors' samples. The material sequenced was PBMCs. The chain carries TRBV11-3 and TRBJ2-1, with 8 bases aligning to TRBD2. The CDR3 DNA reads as TGTGCCAGCAGCCTAGCGGGCTACTACAATGAGCAGTTCTTC. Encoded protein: CASSLAGYYNEQFF.